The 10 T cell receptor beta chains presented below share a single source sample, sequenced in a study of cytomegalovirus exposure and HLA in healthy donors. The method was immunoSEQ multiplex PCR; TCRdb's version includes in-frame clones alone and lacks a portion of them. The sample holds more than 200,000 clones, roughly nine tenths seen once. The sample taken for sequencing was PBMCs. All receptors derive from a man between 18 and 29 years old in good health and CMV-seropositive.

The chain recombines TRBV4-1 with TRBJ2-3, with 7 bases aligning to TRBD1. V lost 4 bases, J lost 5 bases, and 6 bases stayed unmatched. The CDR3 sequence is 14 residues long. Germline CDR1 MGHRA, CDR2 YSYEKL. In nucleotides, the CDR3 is TGCGCCAGCAGCCCAGGGGGTCGAGGAGATACGCAGTATTTT. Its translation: CASSPGGRGDTQYF.

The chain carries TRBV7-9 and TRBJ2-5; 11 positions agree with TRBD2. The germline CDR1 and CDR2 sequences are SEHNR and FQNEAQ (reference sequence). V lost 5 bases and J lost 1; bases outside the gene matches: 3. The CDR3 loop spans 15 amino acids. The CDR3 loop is CASSPGTSGQETQYF. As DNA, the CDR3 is TGTGCCAGCAGCCCGGGGACTAGCGGCCAAGAGACCCAGTACTTC.

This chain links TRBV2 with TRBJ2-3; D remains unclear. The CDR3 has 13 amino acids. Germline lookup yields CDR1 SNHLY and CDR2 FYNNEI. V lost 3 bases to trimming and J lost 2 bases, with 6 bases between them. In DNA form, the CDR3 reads TGTGCCAGCAGTGAGATCCCCACAGATACGCAGTATTTT. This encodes CASSEIPTDTQYF.

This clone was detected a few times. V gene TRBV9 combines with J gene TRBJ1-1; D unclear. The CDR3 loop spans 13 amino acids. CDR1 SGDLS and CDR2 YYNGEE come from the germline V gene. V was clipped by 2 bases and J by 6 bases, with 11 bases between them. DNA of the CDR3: TGTGCCAGCAGCGTTCACGGGCAGGCTGAAGCTTTCTTT. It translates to CASSVHGQAEAFF.

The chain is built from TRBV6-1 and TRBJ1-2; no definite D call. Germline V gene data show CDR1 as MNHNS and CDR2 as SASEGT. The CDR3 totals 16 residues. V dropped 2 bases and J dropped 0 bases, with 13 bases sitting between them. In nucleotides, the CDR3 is TGTGCCAGCAGTGAATTTAGTCGGTTAGCTAACTATGGCTACACCTTC. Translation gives CASSEFSRLANYGYTF.

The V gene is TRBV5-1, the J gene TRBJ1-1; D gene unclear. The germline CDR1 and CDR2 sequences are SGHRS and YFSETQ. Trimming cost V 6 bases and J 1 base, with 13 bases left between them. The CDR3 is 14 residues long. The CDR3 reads CASNRPGGNTEAFF. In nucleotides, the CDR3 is TGCGCCAGCAACCGACCGGGCGGGAACACTGAAGCTTTCTTT.

DNA for the CDR3: TGCGCCAGCAGAGTAAGGTCCGGTGACACTGAAGCTTTCTTT. Protein sequence: CASRVRSGDTEAFF. The V gene is TRBV5-1, the J gene TRBJ1-1; D is ambiguous. Germline V gene data show CDR1 as SGHRS and CDR2 as YFSETQ. The CDR3 has 14 amino acids. Between the trimmed V and J ends, which lost 5 bases and 3 bases, there was a span of 14 bases. Full variable domain (missing parts from reference TRBV5-1 and TRBJ1-1): KAGVTQTPRYLIKTRGQQVTLSCSPISGHRSVSWYQQTPGQGLQFLFEYFSETQRNKGNFPGRFSGRQFSNSRSEMNVSTLELGDSALYLCASRVRSGDTEAFFGQGTRLTVV.

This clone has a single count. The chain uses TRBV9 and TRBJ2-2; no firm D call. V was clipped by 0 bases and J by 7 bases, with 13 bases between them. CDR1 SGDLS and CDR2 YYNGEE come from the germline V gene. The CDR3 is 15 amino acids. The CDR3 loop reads CASSVDPARYGELFF. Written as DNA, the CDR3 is TGTGCCAGCAGCGTAGACCCAGCGAGATACGGGGAGCTGTTTTTT.

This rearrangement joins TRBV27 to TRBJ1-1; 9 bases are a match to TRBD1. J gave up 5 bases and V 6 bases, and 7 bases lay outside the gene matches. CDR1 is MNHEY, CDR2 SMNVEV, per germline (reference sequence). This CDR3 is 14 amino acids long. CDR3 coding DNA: TGTGCCAGCAGGAAGACAGGGGGTCGGACTGAAGCTTTCTTT. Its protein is CASRKTGGRTEAFF.

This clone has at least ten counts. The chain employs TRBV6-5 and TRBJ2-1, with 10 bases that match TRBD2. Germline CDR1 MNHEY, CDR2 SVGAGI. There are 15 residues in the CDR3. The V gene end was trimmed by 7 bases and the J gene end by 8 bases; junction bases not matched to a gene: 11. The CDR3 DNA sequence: TGTGCCAGCACCCTTACAGCGGGGGGGGGCGATGAGCAGTTCTTC. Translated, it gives CASTLTAGGGDEQFF.